Following are 17 T cell receptor beta chains from one sample sequenced in a study of T-cell reconstitution after alpha-beta-depleted transplantation in children. Molecular barcoding with unique molecular identifiers was used for the TCRbeta library. Via MiXCR, TCRdb re-called the PCR reads, giving one row per CDR3 protein. Found here are around 300,000 distinct CDR3 sequences, roughly 25% of them singletons; the top ten hold 9.5% to 13%. Source: PBMCs, mostly from graft donor cells, taken 180 days after TCRalphabeta/CD19-depleted stem cell transplant. The receptors derive from a male patient younger than 18 who had a stem cell transplant for acute lymphoblastic leukemia, so the T cells may come from the graft donor.

The rearrangement joins TRBV20-1 to TRBJ2-7, with TRBD2 matching over 9 bases. Germline CDR1 DFQATT, CDR2 SNEGSKA (reference sequence). The junction had 10 bases not matched to a gene; V was cut back by 3 bases and J by 7 bases. This CDR3 region has 14 residues. This CDR3 is CSASSAGGPLEQYF. For the CDR3, the DNA is TGCAGTGCTAGTTCCGCGGGAGGGCCCTTAGAGCAGTACTTC.

V gene TRBV11-2 combines with J gene TRBJ2-4; a possible D gene is TRBD1 (6 bases). Germline lookup yields CDR1 SGHAT and CDR2 FQNNGV. Trimming left V 5 bases short and J 1 base short, with 21 bases between. This CDR3 is 18 amino acids long. The CDR3 spells CASSPITNRAGAKNIQYF. The CDR3 nucleotides are TGTGCCAGCAGCCCAATAACTAACAGGGCCGGGGCCAAAAACATTCAGTACTTC.

This clonotype came up a few times. The V call is TRBV5-5, the J call TRBJ2-5; 8 bases align to TRBD2. Germline CDR1 SGHKS, CDR2 YYEKEE (reference sequence). V trimming: 0 bases; J trimming: 7 bases; junction bases outside the gene matches: 5. This CDR3 comprises 14 residues. In nucleotides, the CDR3 is TGTGCCAGCAGCTTGGAAAGCGGGAGTGGGACCCAGTACTTC. Protein product: CASSLESGSGTQYF.

This chain joins TRBV12-3 or TRBV12-4 and TRBJ2-7; maybe TRBD2 (7 bases). This CDR3 spans 15 amino acids. With 5 bases removed from V and 6 bases from J, the gap between germline ends came to 20 bases. CDR3 amino acids: CASSALEGGGLEQYF. For the CDR3, the DNA is TGTGCCAGCAGTGCGCTAGAAGGGGGAGGGCTCGAGCAGTACTTC.

This clonotype turned up a few times. V is TRBV10-3 and J is TRBJ2-5; 8 bases fit TRBD1. V was clipped by 6 bases and J by 5 bases; unmatched bases: 2. CDR1 ENHRY and CDR2 SYGVKD come from the germline V gene. The CDR3 runs to 12 residues. CDR3 amino acids: CAISRQGETQYF. DNA for the CDR3: TGTGCCATCAGCCGACAGGGGGAGACCCAGTACTTC.

V and J are TRBV29-1 and TRBJ2-7, with D possibly being TRBD2 (5 bases). V was shortened by 5 bases and J by 1 base, with 9 bases between the two germline ends. This CDR3 spans 12 amino acids. CDR1 is SQVTM and CDR2 is ANQGSEA in the germline V gene. CDR3 sequence reads: CSVTGSSYEQYF. CDR3 nucleotide sequence: TGCAGCGTTACGGGATCTTCCTACGAGCAGTACTTC.

V and J are TRBV15 and TRBJ2-7, with 7 nucleotides matching TRBD2. The CDR3 is 15 residues long. The germline gives CDR1 LNHNV, CDR2 YYDKDF (reference sequence). V lost 2 bases, J lost 2 bases, and 6 bases stayed unmatched. In DNA, the CDR3 is TGTGCCACCAGCAGACCTGGACTAGGAGCCTACGAGCAGTACTTC. This sequence encodes CATSRPGLGAYEQYF.

This clonotype was counted only a few times. The gene calls are TRBV12-3 or TRBV12-4 and TRBJ2-3, with 9 bases lining up with TRBD1. Unmatched junction bases numbered 13, after V lost 2 bases and J lost 7 bases. CDR3 length: 17 residues. CDR3 DNA sequence: TGTGCCAGCAGTTTACCCACAGGGGGCCCCAATCGATATACGCAGTATTTT. Translation: CASSLPTGGPNRYTQYF.

In its sample, this clonotype was seen a few times. The chain has TRBV7-9 and TRBJ2-7; the D gene is possibly TRBD2 (6 bases). The CDR3 contains 13 residues. Per the germline V gene, CDR1 is SEHNR and CDR2 is FQNEAQ (reference sequence). Trimming removed 4 bases from V and 6 bases from J, with 13 bases in between. CDR3 amino acids: CASSSQTRSEQYF. Here the CDR3 DNA reads TGTGCCAGCAGCTCCCAGACTAGAAGCGAGCAGTACTTC.

The chain combines TRBV7-2 with TRBJ2-5; 9 bases map to TRBD1. Germline V gives CDR1 SGHTA, CDR2 FQGNSA. The CDR3 sequence is 15 residues long. Trimming took 5 bases from V and 5 from J; bases not matched to a gene: 9. The CDR3 is CASSPWTGAEETQYF. The CDR3, as DNA: TGTGCCAGCAGCCCCTGGACAGGGGCGGAGGAGACCCAGTACTTC.

The table lists this clonotype with a few counts. The chain joins TRBV2 to TRBJ2-5; 8 bases line up with TRBD2. Looked up from germline, CDR1 is SNHLY and CDR2 is FYNNEI. With 7 bases clipped from V and 3 bases from J, the junction kept 7 bases outside the gene matches. The CDR3 has 14 amino acids. CDR3 region: CASNPAGVKETQYF. The DNA for the CDR3 is TGTGCCAGCAATCCAGCGGGAGTAAAAGAGACCCAGTACTTC. Supplemented by reference TRBV2 and TRBJ2-5, the full variable domain reads EPEVTQTPSHQVTQMGQEVILRCVPISNHLYFYWYRQILGQKVEFLVSFYNNEISEKSEIFDDQFSVERPDGSNFTLKIRSTKLEDSAMYFCASNPAGVKETQYFGPGTRLLVL.

This clonotype was seen more than once but under ten times. CDR3 sequence reads: CASSLARLAGEQYF. As DNA, the CDR3 is TGTGCCAGCAGTTTAGCACGACTAGCAGGCGAGCAGTACTTC. The rearrangement links TRBV12-3 or TRBV12-4 to TRBJ2-7; 7 positions match TRBD2. V shed 0 bases and J 6 bases; nucleotides not matched to a gene: 5. The CDR3 is 14 amino acids.

CDR3 nucleotides: TGTGCCACCAGTGACGGGGGGCGTGGCACCGGGGAGCTGTTTTTT. Translating it yields CATSDGGRGTGELFF. V and J are TRBV24-1 and TRBJ2-2, with D maybe TRBD2 (7 bases). The CDR3 runs 15 residues. V was cut by 4 bases and J by 4 bases, with 12 bases left in between. The germline V gene has CDR1 KGHDR and CDR2 SFDVKD.

This chain joins TRBV2 and TRBJ2-1; 8 nucleotides agree with TRBD2. CDR1 and CDR2 from the germline V gene are SNHLY and FYNNEI. Germline trimming cut 4 bases from V and 6 bases from J; bases unmatched to any gene: 14. The CDR3 consists of 17 residues. The CDR3: CASSVSLVAGLVNEQFF. CDR3 nucleotide sequence: TGTGCCAGCAGTGTATCCCTAGTAGCGGGACTGGTCAATGAGCAGTTCTTC.

The chain carries TRBV20-1 and TRBJ2-5; maybe TRBD2 (5 bases). V dropped 6 bases and J dropped 5 bases, with 16 bases sitting between them. The V gene's germline CDR1 is DFQATT and CDR2 SNEGSKA (reference sequence). This CDR3 has 13 amino acids. The CDR3 DNA reads as TGCAGTGCCCCCCACGGGGTACGGGAGACCCAGTACTTC. Translation gives CSAPHGVRETQYF.

The rearrangement uses TRBV11-2 and TRBJ2-1, with D possibly TRBD2 on 5 matching bases. The germline V gene has CDR1 SGHAT and CDR2 FQNNGV. The CDR3 runs to 14 residues. V gave up 1 base and J gave up 6 bases, with 10 bases separating them. Here the CDR3 DNA reads TGTGCCAGCAGCTTAGGCGCTAGCCCCAATGAGCAGTTCTTC. Encoded protein: CASSLGASPNEQFF. Supplemented by reference TRBV11-2 and TRBJ2-1, the full variable domain reads EAGVAQSPRYKIIEKRQSVAFWCNPISGHATLYWYQQILGQGPKLLIQFQNNGVVDDSQLPKDRFSAERLKGVDSTLKIQPAKLEDSAVYLCASSLGASPNEQFFGPGTRLTVL.

The chain carries TRBV28 and TRBJ2-1; D remains ambiguous. V lost 3 bases and J 6 bases, leaving 6 bases between the germline ends. This CDR3 comprises 12 residues. Germline CDR1 is MDHEN and CDR2 is SYDVKM. The CDR3 reads CASSLRLNEQFF. CDR3 DNA: TGTGCCAGCAGTTTGAGGCTCAATGAGCAGTTCTTC. Full variable domain (outside the CDR3, taken from reference TRBV28 and TRBJ2-1): DVKVTQSSRYLVKRTGEKVFLECVQDMDHENMFWYRQDPGLGLRLIYFSYDVKMKEKGDIPEGYSVSREKKERFSLILESASTNQTSMYLCASSLRLNEQFFGPGTRLTVL.